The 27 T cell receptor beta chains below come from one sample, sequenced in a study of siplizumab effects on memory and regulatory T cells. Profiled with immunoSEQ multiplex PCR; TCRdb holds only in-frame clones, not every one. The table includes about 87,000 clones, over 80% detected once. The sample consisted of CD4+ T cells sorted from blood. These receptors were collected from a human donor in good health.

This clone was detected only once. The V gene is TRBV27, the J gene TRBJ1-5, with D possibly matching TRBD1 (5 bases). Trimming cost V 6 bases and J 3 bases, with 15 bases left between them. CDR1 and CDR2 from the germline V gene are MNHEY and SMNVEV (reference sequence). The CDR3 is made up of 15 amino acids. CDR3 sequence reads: CASRLRLTDNQPQHF. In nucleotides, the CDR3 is TGTGCCAGCAGGCTCCGTTTGACAGACAATCAGCCCCAGCATTTT.

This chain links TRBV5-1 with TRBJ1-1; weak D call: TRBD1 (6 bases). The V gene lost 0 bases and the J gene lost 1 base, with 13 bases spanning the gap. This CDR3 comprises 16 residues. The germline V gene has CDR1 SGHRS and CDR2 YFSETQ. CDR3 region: CASSLGWGTQNTEAFF. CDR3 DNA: TGCGCCAGCAGCTTGGGATGGGGGACACAGAACACTGAAGCTTTCTTT.

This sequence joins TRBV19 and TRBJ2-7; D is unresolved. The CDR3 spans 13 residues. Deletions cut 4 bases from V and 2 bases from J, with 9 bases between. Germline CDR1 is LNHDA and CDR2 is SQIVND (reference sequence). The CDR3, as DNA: TGTGCCAGTAGTAAACAGTTGACCTACGAGCAGTACTTC. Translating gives CASSKQLTYEQYF.

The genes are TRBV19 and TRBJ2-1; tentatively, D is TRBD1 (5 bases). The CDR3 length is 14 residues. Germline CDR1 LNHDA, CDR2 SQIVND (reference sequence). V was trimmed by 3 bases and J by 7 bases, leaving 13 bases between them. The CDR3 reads CASSILPRVNEQFF. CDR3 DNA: TGTGCCAGTAGTATTTTACCCAGGGTGAATGAGCAGTTCTTC.

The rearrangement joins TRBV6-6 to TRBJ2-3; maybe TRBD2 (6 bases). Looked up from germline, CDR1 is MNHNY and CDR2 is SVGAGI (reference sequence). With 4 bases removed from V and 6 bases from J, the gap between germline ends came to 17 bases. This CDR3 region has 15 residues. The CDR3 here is CASSSAEGIGDTQYF. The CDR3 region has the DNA TGTGCCAGCAGTTCTGCGGAGGGGATAGGCGATACGCAGTATTTT.

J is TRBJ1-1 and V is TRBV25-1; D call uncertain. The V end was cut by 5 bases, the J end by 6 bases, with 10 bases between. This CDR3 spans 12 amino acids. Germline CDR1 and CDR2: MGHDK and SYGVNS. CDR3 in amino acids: CASSHSLSEAFF. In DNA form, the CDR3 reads TGTGCCAGCAGTCACAGCCTTTCTGAAGCTTTCTTT.

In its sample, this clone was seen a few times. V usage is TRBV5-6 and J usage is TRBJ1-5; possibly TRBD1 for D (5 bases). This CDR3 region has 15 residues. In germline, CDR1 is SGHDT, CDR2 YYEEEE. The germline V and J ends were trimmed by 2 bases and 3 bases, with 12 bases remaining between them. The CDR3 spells CASSFLGTDNQPQHF. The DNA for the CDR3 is TGTGCCAGCAGCTTTTTGGGGACTGACAATCAGCCCCAGCATTTT.

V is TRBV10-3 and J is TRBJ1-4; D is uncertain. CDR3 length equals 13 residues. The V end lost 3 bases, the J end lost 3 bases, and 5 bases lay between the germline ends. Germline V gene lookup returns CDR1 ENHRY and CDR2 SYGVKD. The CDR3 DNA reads TGTGCCATCAGTGAATCTTCTAATGAAAAACTGTTTTTT. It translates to CAISESSNEKLFF.

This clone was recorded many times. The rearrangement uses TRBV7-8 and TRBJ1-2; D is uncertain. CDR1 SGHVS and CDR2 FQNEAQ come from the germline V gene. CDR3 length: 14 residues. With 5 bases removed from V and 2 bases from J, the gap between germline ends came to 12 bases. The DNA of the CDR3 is TGTGCCAGCAGCCTCCGGACGGGAAACTATGGCTACACCTTC. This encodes CASSLRTGNYGYTF.

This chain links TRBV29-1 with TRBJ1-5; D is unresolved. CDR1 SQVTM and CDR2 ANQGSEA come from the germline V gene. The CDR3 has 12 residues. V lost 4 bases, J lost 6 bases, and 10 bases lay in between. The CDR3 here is CSVGHMGQPQHF. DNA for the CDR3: TGCAGCGTTGGACATATGGGTCAGCCCCAGCATTTT.

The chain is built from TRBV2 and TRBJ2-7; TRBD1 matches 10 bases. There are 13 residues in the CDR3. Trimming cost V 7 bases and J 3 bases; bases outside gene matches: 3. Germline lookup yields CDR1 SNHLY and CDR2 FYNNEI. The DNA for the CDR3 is TGTGCCAGCACGCGGACAGGGGGCTACGAGCAGTACTTC. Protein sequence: CASTRTGGYEQYF.

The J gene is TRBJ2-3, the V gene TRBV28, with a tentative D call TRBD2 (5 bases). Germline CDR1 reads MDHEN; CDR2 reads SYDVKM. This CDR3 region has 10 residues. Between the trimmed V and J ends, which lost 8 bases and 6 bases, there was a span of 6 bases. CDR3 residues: CASRGDTQYF. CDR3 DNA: TGTGCCAGCCGAGGGGATACGCAGTATTTT. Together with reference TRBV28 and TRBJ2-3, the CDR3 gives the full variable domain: DVKVTQSSRYLVKRTGEKVFLECVQDMDHENMFWYRQDPGLGLRLIYFSYDVKMKEKGDIPEGYSVSREKKERFSLILESASTNQTSMYLCASRGDTQYFGPGTRLTVL.

The CDR3: CASSLGQGTEQFF. The CDR3 DNA follows: TGCGCCAGCAGCTTGGGACAGGGGACTGAGCAGTTCTTC. This rearrangement joins TRBV5-1 to TRBJ2-1, with TRBD1 matching over 8 bases. Germline V gene sequence: CDR1 SGHRS, CDR2 YFSETQ. This CDR3 is built from 13 residues. V trimming: 0 bases; J trimming: 9 bases; junction bases outside the gene matches: 2.

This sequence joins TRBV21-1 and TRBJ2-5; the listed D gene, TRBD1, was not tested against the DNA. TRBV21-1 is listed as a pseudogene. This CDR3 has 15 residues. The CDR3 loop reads CASSTLGQGGKTQYF. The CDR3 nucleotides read TGTGCCAGCAGCACCCTAGGACAGGGGGGAAAGACCCAGTACTTC.

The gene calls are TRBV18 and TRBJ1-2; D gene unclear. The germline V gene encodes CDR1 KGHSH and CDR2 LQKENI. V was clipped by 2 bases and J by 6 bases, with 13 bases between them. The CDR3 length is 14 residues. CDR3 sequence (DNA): TGTGCCAGCTCACCAAGAAAGGGCGGGGATGGCTACACCTTC. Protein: CASSPRKGGDGYTF.

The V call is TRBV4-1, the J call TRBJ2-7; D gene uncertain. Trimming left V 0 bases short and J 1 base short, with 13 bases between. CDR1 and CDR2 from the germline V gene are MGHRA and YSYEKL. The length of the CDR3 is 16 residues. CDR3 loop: CASSQDSGYPSYEQYF. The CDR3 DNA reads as TGCGCCAGCAGCCAAGATTCAGGCTATCCTTCCTACGAGCAGTACTTC.

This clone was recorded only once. DNA of the CDR3: TGTGCCAGCTCACCATCGACGGGAGGGCGCACAGATACGCAGTATTTT. This translates into CASSPSTGGRTDTQYF. The chain combines TRBV18 with TRBJ2-3; 8 bases fit TRBD2. The ends lost 2 bases at V and 1 base at J; junction bases unmatched: 5. Per germline, CDR1 KGHSH and CDR2 LQKENI. This CDR3 is built from 16 residues.

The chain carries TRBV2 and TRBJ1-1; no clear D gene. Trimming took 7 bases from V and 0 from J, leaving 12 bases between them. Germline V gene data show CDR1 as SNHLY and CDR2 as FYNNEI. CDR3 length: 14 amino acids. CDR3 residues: CASTEGGMNTEAFF. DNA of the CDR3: TGTGCCAGCACCGAGGGAGGAATGAACACTGAAGCTTTCTTT.

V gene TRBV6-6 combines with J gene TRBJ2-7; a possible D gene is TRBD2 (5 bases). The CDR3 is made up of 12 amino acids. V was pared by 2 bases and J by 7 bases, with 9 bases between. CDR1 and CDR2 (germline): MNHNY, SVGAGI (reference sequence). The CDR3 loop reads CASSYRGSEQYF. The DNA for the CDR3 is TGTGCCAGCAGTTACCGAGGGAGTGAGCAGTACTTC.

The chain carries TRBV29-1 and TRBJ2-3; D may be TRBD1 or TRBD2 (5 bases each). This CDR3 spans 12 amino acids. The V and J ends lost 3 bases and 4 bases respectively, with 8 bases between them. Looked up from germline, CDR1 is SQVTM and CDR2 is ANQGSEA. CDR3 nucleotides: TGCAGCGTTGATCAGGGAGCAGATACGCAGTATTTT. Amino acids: CSVDQGADTQYF.

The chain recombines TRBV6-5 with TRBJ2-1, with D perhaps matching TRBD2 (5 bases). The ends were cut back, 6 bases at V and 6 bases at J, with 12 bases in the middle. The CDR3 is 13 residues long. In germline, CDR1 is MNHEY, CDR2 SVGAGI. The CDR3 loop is CASRQLVSNEQFF. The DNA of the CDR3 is TGTGCCAGCAGACAACTAGTATCCAATGAGCAGTTCTTC.

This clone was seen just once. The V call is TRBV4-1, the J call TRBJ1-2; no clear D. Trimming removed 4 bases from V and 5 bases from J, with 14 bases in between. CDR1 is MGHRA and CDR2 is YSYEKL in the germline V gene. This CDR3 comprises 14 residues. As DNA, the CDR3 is TGCGCCAGCAGCCGAGACCAGAGGTTGTATGGCTACACCTTC. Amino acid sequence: CASSRDQRLYGYTF.

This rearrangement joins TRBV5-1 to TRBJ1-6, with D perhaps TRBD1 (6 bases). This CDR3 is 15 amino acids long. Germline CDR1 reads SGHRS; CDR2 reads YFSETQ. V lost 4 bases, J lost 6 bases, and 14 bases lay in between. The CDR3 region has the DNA TGCGCCAGCAGCGCACAGGGAGCAAGTAATTCACCCCTCCACTTT. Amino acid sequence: CASSAQGASNSPLHF.

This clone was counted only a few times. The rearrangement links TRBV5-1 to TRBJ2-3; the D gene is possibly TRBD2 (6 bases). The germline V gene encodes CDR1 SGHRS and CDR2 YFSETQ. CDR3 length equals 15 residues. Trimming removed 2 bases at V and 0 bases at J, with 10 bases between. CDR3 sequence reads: CASSFFSGSTDTQYF. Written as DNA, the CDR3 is TGCGCCAGCAGCTTCTTCAGCGGGAGCACAGATACGCAGTATTTT.

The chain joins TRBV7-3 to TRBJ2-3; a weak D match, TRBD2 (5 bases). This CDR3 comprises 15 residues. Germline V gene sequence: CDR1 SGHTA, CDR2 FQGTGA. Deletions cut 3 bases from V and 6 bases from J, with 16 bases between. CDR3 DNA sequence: TGTGCCAGCAGCTTCCAGCGAGGGCCGGGGGATACGCAGTATTTT. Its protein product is CASSFQRGPGDTQYF.

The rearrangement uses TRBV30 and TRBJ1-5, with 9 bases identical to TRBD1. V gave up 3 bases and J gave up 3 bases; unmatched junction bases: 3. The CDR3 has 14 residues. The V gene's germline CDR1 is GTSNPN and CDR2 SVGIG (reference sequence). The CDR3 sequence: CAWRGQGHNQPQHF. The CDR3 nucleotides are TGTGCCTGGAGGGGACAGGGACACAATCAGCCCCAGCATTTT.

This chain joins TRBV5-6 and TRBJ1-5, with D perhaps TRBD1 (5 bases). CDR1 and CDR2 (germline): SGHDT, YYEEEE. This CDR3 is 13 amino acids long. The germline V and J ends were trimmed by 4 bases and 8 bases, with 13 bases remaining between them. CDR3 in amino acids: CASSRRVGEPQHF. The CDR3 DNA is TGTGCCAGCAGCCGCAGGGTCGGGGAGCCCCAGCATTTT.